This TCR beta chain is drawn from a study of blood T cells in healthy people across ages. Study-wide results and caveats: With naive T cell percentage, TCR beta diversity showed a strong correlation. In the absence of known donor CMV status, changes in expanded clonotypes were possibly confounded.

This clonotype came up a few times. The antigen is not known. Each of the donors had roughly 9.7 milliliters of peripheral blood drawn into EDTA-treated Vacutainer tubes. Then a second PCR, running about 7 to 11 cycles, was carried out with a sample-barcoded 5' primer and a J-beta primer mix. TCRdb reprocessed the 5' RACE reads via MiXCR and lists one record per CDR3 protein. This table has 750,000 to 1,000,000 distinct CDR3 sequences, about 27% appearing once. A further study also used this sample, focusing on T cells of mothers and their children. From that paper: Donation involved three healthy Caucasian mothers and the six children that they had.

The sequencing sample was made of blood. The receptor's source is a woman in her 40s in good health.

The CDR3 DNA reads TGTGCCAGCAGCCCTACCCCCGACAGGAACACTGAAGCTTTCTTT. It yields the protein CASSPTPDRNTEAFF. This rearrangement joins TRBV9 to TRBJ1-1, with a possible D match to TRBD1 (5 bases). CDR3 length: 15 amino acids. Germline-derived CDR1 and CDR2 are SGDLS and YYNGEE. V shed 4 bases and J shed 1 base, with 14 bases lying between them.